These T cell receptor beta chains were read from a single sample in a study of blood T cells in healthy people across ages. MiXCR, run by TCRdb on the 5' RACE reads, gives a single entry per CDR3 protein. This sample yields 1.5 million to 2 million distinct CDR3 sequences, of which roughly two fifths are seen a single time; roughly 24% belongs to the top ten. The sequencing sample was made of blood. The origin of the receptors is a human donor in good health. CDR3s leave out the opening cysteine and the closing phenylalanine or tryptophan.

TRBV2,TRBJ2-5,ASSDRGLKETQY
TRBV29-1,TRBJ2-3,SVEVAGDSTDTQY
TRBV2,TRBJ2-5,ASSYFIYTGKLQETQY
TRBV20-1,TRBJ2-7,SATQLALGEQY
TRBV10-3,TRBJ2-3,AISESKWTSGVTDTQY
TRBV5-6,TRBJ1-1,ASSLPTGGTEAF
TRBV5-6,TRBJ1-1,ASSLGDTGNEAF
TRBV5-1,TRBJ1-1,ASSDPQGFGAEAF
TRBV10-3,TRBJ2-1,AISTGVDEQF
TRBV12-3/TRBV12-4,TRBJ1-5,ASSLGTQPQH
TRBV9,TRBJ2-3,ASSAYDGSGTDTQY
TRBV29-1,TRBJ2-3,SVVGVLTDAQY
TRBV12-3/TRBV12-4,TRBJ2-5,ASSRDIGETQY
TRBV7-8,TRBJ2-2,ASSYGADTGELF
TRBV6-1,TRBJ1-5,ASSELIGPINQPQH
TRBV9,TRBJ2-5,ASSSSLGETQY
TRBV7-6,TRBJ2-2,ASSLQPDGFTGELF
TRBV29-1,TRBJ2-2,SVGRQGGTGELF
TRBV5-1,TRBJ2-1,ASYEGVSSYNEQF
TRBV6-5,TRBJ1-2,ASSSLQDRAWGGYT
TRBV7-9,TRBJ1-2,ASSLGGGEGNYGYT
TRBV6-6,TRBJ2-1,ASSSHKTSGGAMEQF
TRBV7-9,TRBJ1-2,ASSLGHNFDYGYT
TRBV5-5,TRBJ2-1,ASSLGRLAGVREQF
TRBV12-3/TRBV12-4,TRBJ2-5,ASSLWAGGSGETQY
TRBV12-3/TRBV12-4,TRBJ2-2,ASSWGKNTGELF
TRBV20-1,TRBJ1-4,SARRGVLEKLF
TRBV5-1,TRBJ2-1,ASSVYKIYNKQF
TRBV29-1,TRBJ1-5,SVETGVGQPQH
TRBV12-3/TRBV12-4,TRBJ2-1,ASARGGAHNEQF
TRBV28,TRBJ2-7,ASSLRPGGLAYEQY
TRBV20-1,TRBJ1-2,SASSPGIESRGYT
TRBV29-1,.,SVEDGRVRNNEQY
TRBV29-1,TRBJ2-1,SVEDPSSGGDYNEQF
TRBV9,TRBJ2-7,ASSVGLALSGYEQY
TRBV27,TRBJ1-1,ASSFGTGRGNTEAF
TRBV4-2,TRBJ2-3,ASSQGSGSTDTQY
TRBV4-2,TRBJ2-1,ASSLSWLTSSYNEQF
TRBV7-2,TRBJ1-4,ASSLAVRGGEKLF
TRBV18,TRBJ2-5,ASSPSGRDETQY
TRBV14,TRBJ1-2,ASSQAGVRGGYT
TRBV29-1,TRBJ2-4,SVEGGPKNIQY
TRBV7-9,TRBJ1-1,ASSSYRGTMNTEAF
TRBV14,TRBJ2-7,ASSPPGHHEQY
TRBV12-3/TRBV12-4,TRBJ1-5,ASSLANSPNQPQH
TRBV19,TRBJ1-1,ASSIRGALNTEAF
TRBV7-6,TRBJ1-2,ASSAESGGAFPKYGYT
TRBV5-1,TRBJ2-6,ASSLPVSSGANVLT
TRBV20-1,TRBJ2-3,SAGTSTDTQY
TRBV10-3,TRBJ1-2,AISDSAEITNYGYT
TRBV29-1,TRBJ1-3,SAQAFSGNTIY
TRBV7-2,TRBJ2-7,ASSLEETRY
TRBV10-3,TRBJ2-5,AISESDPSGETQY
TRBV27,TRBJ1-2,ASSLAGGVGDYGYT
TRBV12-3/TRBV12-4,TRBJ2-7,ASSQQGREEQY
TRBV9,TRBJ2-7,ASSRRGPPYEQY
TRBV5-1,TRBJ1-1,ASSLQAINTEAF